Below, 18 T cell receptor beta chains from the same sample are listed, as sequenced in a study of Ad26.COV2.S vaccination and SARS-CoV-2 variants. Treatment reported: about 20 received Ad26.COV2.S at low or high dose, single or two shots; 5 received placebo; per-sample allocation not given. Sampling was done on day 63 after the first vaccine or placebo injection. Using immunoSEQ multiplex PCR, the repertoire was profiled, and TCRdb retains in-frame clones only, with some absent. The data show 300,000 to 500,000 clones, with about nine tenths seen just once and about 3.6% held by the top ten. The sequences come from peripheral blood, collected in a trial of Ad26.COV2.S vaccine versus placebo. Receptors originate from a person between 18 and 60 years old who received the Ad26.COV2.S COVID-19 vaccine or a placebo.

CDR3 bases: TGTGCCAGCAGCTTGGAATGGGGACGAAGCTCCTACGAGCAGTACTTC. Translated, it gives CASSLEWGRSSYEQYF. The gene calls are TRBV5-5 and TRBJ2-7, with D perhaps matching TRBD1 or TRBD2 (5 bases each). The germline V gene encodes CDR1 SGHKS and CDR2 YYEKEE (reference sequence). V gave up 0 bases and J gave up 0 bases, with 13 bases separating them. The CDR3 contains 16 residues. Full variable domain (missing parts from reference TRBV5-5 and TRBJ2-7): DAGVTQSPTHLIKTRGQQVTLRCSPISGHKSVSWYQQVLGQGPQFIFQYYEKEERGRGNFPDRFSARQFPNYSSELNVNALLLGDSALYLCASSLEWGRSSYEQYFGPGTRLTVT.

J is TRBJ2-5 and V is TRBV25-1; D not resolved. V lost 5 bases and J 9 bases, leaving 10 bases between the germline ends. Germline CDR1 reads MGHDK; CDR2 reads SYGVNS. This CDR3 has 11 residues. The CDR3 is CASSSMKSQYF. CDR3 nucleotides: TGTGCCAGCAGTTCCATGAAGTCCCAGTACTTC.

The genes are TRBV25-1 and TRBJ2-2, with D possibly being TRBD2 (5 bases). V shed 8 bases and J shed 1 base, with 11 bases lying between them. Per germline, CDR1 MGHDK and CDR2 SYGVNS. This CDR3 contains 14 residues. The DNA of the CDR3 is TGTGCCAGCGACGGGGATATGAACACCGGGGAGCTGTTTTTT. Translating it yields CASDGDMNTGELFF.

V and J are TRBV3-1 (or the pseudogene TRBV3-2) and TRBJ1-1; D is possibly TRBD1 (6 bases). Germline CDR1 LGHDT, CDR2 YNNKEL (reference sequence). This CDR3 region has 19 residues. V lost 4 bases to trimming and J lost 6 bases, with 30 bases between them. CDR3 loop: CASSPKMWGRTVRNPEAFF. The CDR3 DNA reads as TGTGCCAGCAGCCCCAAGATGTGGGGGCGCACCGTAAGGAATCCTGAAGCTTTCTTT.

Written as DNA, the CDR3 is TGTGCCAGCAGTTTATCACCTTACTACGAGCAGTACTTC. It is translated as CASSLSPYYEQYF. This chain uses TRBV27 with TRBJ2-7; D remains ambiguous. V was trimmed by 0 bases and J by 3 bases, leaving 6 bases between them. This CDR3 is 13 amino acids long. The germline CDR1 and CDR2 sequences are MNHEY and SMNVEV (reference sequence).

This clone was counted at least ten times. The V and J genes are TRBV7-8 and TRBJ2-4, with TRBD2 identical over 7 bases. From germline, CDR1 is SGHVS and CDR2 FQNEAQ. The CDR3 has 13 residues. V shed 3 bases, J shed 11 bases, and the junction held 7 bases outside the gene matches. The CDR3 sequence is CASSLARGGVQYF. CDR3 nucleotide sequence: TGTGCCAGCAGCTTGGCCCGGGGAGGGGTTCAGTACTTC.

This rearrangement joins TRBV3-1 (or the pseudogene TRBV3-2) to TRBJ1-3; D may be TRBD1 (5 bases). This CDR3 spans 15 amino acids. The germline V gene has CDR1 LGHDT and CDR2 YNNKEL (reference sequence). Trimming took 4 bases from V and 0 from J, leaving 10 bases between them. Here the CDR3 reads CASSRGTLSGNTIYF. DNA of the CDR3: TGTGCCAGCAGCCGAGGGACGCTCTCTGGAAACACCATATATTTT.

The chain joins TRBV12-3 or TRBV12-4 to TRBJ1-2; D is undetermined. V was trimmed by 6 bases and J by 4 bases, leaving 6 bases between them. The CDR3 runs to 11 residues. As DNA, the CDR3 is TGTGCCAGCAGCGATTCCTATGGCTACACCTTC. Its translation is CASSDSYGYTF.

The V call is TRBV19, the J call TRBJ1-1; D not resolved. Trimming pared 7 bases from V and 5 bases from J, leaving 14 bases between. CDR3 length: 13 amino acids. The germline V gene encodes CDR1 LNHDA and CDR2 SQIVND (reference sequence). CDR3 in DNA: TGTGCCAGTACCCCAGGCCCCGGTACTGAAGCTTTCTTT. Translated, it gives CASTPGPGTEAFF.

This clone came up once. V is TRBV19 and J is TRBJ2-7, with D maybe TRBD1 (6 bases). The CDR3 runs to 14 residues. Per germline, CDR1 LNHDA and CDR2 SQIVND (reference sequence). V gave up 8 bases and J gave up 1 base, with 15 bases separating them. CDR3 bases: TGTGCCAGTGGAACGGTAGGGGGTTCCTACGAGCAGTACTTC. This encodes CASGTVGGSYEQYF.

The V gene is TRBV30, the J gene TRBJ2-7; 7 bases line up with TRBD1. The CDR3 is made up of 14 amino acids. Germline CDR1 and CDR2: GTSNPN and SVGIG (reference sequence). V lost 2 bases, J lost 2 bases, and 6 bases stayed unmatched. CDR3 nucleotides: TGTGCCTGGAGTAGATCGGGACAGCCCTACGAGCAGTACTTC. This encodes CAWSRSGQPYEQYF.

V is TRBV2 and J is TRBJ1-4; 10 bases map to TRBD1. CDR1 is SNHLY and CDR2 is FYNNEI in the germline V gene. This CDR3 region has 15 residues. With V trimmed by 5 bases and J by 5 bases, 5 bases remained unmatched. The CDR3 sequence is CASSSRQGANEKLFF. Here the CDR3 DNA reads TGTGCCAGCAGTTCCAGACAGGGGGCCAATGAAAAACTGTTTTTT.

The rearrangement uses TRBV5-1 and TRBJ2-1; the match to TRBD1 covers 8 bases. This CDR3 is built from 15 residues. Germline lookup yields CDR1 SGHRS and CDR2 YFSETQ. The J segment lost 2 bases and the V segment lost 3 bases, leaving 4 bases of the junction unmatched. CDR3 sequence (DNA): TGCGCCAGCAGCTACAGGGGGAATCCCTACAATGAGCAGTTCTTC. Its translation: CASSYRGNPYNEQFF.

The V and J genes are TRBV5-8 and TRBJ1-1, with a possible D match to TRBD1 (6 bases). The CDR3 consists of 15 residues. In germline, CDR1 is SGHTS, CDR2 YDEGEE. With 3 bases removed from V and 0 bases from J, the gap between germline ends came to 12 bases. This CDR3 is CASSSDSRMNTEAFF. Here the CDR3 DNA reads TGTGCCAGCAGCTCGGACAGTCGAATGAACACTGAAGCTTTCTTT.

This chain uses TRBV5-1 with TRBJ2-7, with a possible D match to TRBD2 (6 bases). The CDR3 contains 16 residues. Trimming left V 3 bases short and J 2 bases short, with 18 bases between. The V gene's germline CDR1 is SGHRS and CDR2 YFSETQ. DNA of the CDR3: TGCGCCAGCAGCTCGGACGCCGGGACTTCCCCCTACGAGCAGTACTTC. Protein sequence: CASSSDAGTSPYEQYF.

The chain uses TRBV11-2 and TRBJ2-7, with no clear D. The CDR3 spans 15 residues. V shed 4 bases and J shed 8 bases, with 21 bases lying between them. Looked up from germline, CDR1 is SGHAT and CDR2 is FQNNGV. CDR3 in DNA: TGTGCCAGCAGCTCCCCGGGCCCAGATTTTGGTCAGCAGTACTTC. This gives the protein CASSSPGPDFGQQYF.

V and J are TRBV2 and TRBJ2-4, with D maybe TRBD1 (6 bases). The V end was cut by 6 bases, the J end by 6 bases, with 15 bases between. The CDR3 is 14 amino acids. CDR1 SNHLY and CDR2 FYNNEI come from the germline V gene. The CDR3 DNA sequence: TGTGCCAGCAGCCAACAGGGCGTGGGAAACATTCAGTACTTC. Protein product: CASSQQGVGNIQYF.

Concerning this clone: Its ends do not fully match the called genes, so a read error is possible. The V call is TRBV5-5, the J call TRBJ1-4; 7 bases fit TRBD1. This CDR3 is built from 15 residues. From germline, CDR1 is SGHKS and CDR2 YYEKEE (reference sequence). The CDR3 here is CASSLKTGREEKLFF. The CDR3 DNA is TGTGCCAGTAGCTTGAAGACAGGGCGGGAAGAAAAACTGTTTTTT.